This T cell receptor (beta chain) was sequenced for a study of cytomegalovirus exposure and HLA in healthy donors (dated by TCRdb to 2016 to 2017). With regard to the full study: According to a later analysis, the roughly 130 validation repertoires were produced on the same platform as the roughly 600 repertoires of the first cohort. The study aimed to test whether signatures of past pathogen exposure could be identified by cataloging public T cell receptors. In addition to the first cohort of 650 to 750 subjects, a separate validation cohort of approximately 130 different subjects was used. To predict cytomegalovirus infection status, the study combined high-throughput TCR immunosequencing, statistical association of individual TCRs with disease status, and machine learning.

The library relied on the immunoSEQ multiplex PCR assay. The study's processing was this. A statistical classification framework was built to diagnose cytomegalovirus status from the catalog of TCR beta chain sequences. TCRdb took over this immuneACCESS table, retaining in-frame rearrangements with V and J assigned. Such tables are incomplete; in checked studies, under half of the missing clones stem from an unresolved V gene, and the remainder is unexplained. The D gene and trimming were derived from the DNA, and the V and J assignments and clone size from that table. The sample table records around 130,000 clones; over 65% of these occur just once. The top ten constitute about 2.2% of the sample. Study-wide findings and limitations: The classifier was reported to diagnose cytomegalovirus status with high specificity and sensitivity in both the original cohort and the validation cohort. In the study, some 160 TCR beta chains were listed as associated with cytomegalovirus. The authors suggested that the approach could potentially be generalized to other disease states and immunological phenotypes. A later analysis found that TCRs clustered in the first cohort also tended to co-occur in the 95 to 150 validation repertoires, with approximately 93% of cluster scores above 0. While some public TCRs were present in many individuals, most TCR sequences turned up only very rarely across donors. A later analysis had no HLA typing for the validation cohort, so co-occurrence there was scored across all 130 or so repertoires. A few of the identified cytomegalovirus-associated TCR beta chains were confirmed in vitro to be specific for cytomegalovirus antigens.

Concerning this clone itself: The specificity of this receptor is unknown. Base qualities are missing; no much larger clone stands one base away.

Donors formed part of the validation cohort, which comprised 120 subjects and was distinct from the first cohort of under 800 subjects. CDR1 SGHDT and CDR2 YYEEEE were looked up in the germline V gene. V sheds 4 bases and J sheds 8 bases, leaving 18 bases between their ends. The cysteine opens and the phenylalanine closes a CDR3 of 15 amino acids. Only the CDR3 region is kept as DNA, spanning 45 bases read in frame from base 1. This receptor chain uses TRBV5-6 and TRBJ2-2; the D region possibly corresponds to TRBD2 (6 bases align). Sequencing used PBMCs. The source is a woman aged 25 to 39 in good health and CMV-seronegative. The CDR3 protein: CASSPAGPTSGELFF. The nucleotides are TGTGCCAGCAGCCCGGCGGGGCCCACCTCTGGGGAGCTGTTTTTT.